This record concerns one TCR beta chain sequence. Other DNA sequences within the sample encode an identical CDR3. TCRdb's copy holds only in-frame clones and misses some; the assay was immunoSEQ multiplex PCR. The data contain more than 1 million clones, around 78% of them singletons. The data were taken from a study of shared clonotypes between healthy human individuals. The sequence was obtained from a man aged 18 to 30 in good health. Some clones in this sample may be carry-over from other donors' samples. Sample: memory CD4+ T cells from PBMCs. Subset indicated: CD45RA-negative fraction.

The CDR3 DNA reads TGCGCCAGCAGCTTAGGGGCAACTAATGAAAAACTGTTTTTT. As protein: CASSLGATNEKLFF. The chain combines TRBV5-1 with TRBJ1-4, with D possibly being TRBD1 (5 bases). V was clipped by 2 bases and J by 0 bases, with 5 bases between them. Germline lookup yields CDR1 SGHRS and CDR2 YFSETQ. The CDR3 is 14 residues long.